This is a list of T cell receptor beta chains from one sample in a study of blood T cell repertoires in COVID-19. Sequencing used immunoSEQ multiplex PCR; TCRdb keeps in-frame clones, though not all of them. The sample has about 240,000 clones, 88% seen once. Sequencing was performed on peripheral blood. These receptors were collected from a woman aged 25 to 39 with acute or convalescent COVID-19. Both conserved end residues are part of each CDR3.

TRBV7-2	CASRFPTISGYTF
TRBV19	CASSIDDRGGTGELFF
TRBV5-1	CASSAGPETRTQYF
TRBV4-2	CASRAWGDTTYEQYF
TRBV19	CASSIVASGGYNEQFF
TRBV27	CASSQTGYSNQPQHF
TRBV4-3	CASSQDPSGGILDEQFF
TRBV10-2	CASSERRGSYNSPLHF
TRBV6-6	CASSRVSGQYATNEKLFF
TRBV9	CASSVEGQGSYNEQFF
TRBV7-2	CASSFGLAGGRGQETQYF
TRBV5-1	CASSRDGAGATDTQYF
TRBV3-1/TRBV3-2	CASSHKTTYNEQFF
TRBV24-1	CATSDTGQGRETQYF
TRBV19	CASSIGQGLGNEQYF
TRBV29-1	CSVEDPGEQYF
TRBV5-1	CASSFLRQSSYEQYF
TRBV6-2/TRBV6-3	CASSYPLASSDSYEQYF
TRBV5-1	CASSLAGFGYNEQFF
TRBV30	CAWDLAGGYNEQFF
TRBV7-9	CASSHSAASLFFDEQFF
TRBV27	CASSFNRESSGYTF